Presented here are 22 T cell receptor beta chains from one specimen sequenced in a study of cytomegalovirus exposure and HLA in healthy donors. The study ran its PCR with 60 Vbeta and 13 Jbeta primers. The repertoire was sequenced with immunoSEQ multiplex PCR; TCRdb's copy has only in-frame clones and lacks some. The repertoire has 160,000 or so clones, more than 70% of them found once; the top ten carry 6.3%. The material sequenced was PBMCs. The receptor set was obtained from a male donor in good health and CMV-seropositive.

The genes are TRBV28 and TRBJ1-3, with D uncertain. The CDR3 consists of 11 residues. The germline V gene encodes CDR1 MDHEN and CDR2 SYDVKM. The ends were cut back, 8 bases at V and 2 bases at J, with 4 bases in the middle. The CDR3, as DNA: TGTGCCAGCTCGGCTGGAAACACCATATATTTT. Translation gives CASSAGNTIYF.

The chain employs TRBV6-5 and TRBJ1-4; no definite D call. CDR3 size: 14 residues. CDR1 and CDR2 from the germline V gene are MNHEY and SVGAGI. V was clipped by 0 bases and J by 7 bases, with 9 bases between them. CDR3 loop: CASSYSAAGEKLFF. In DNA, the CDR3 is TGTGCCAGCAGTTACTCGGCCGCGGGTGAAAAACTGTTTTTT.

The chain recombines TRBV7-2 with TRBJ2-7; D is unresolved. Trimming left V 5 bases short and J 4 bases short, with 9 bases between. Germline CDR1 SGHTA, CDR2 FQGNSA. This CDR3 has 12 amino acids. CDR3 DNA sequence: TGTGCCAGCAGCCCCGCGGCGTACGAGCAGTACTTC. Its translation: CASSPAAYEQYF.

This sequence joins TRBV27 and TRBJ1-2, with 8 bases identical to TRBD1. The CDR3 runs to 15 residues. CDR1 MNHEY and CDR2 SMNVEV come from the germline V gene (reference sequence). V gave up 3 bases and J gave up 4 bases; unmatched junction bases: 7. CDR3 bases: TGTGCCAGCAGTTTGAGTAGGACAGGGATCTATGGCTACACCTTC. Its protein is CASSLSRTGIYGYTF.

As DNA, the CDR3 is TGTGCCAGCAGCTCGCAGGGGGGTGAAGCTTTCTTT. Translation gives CASSSQGGEAFF. This chain joins TRBV7-9 and TRBJ1-1; 7 bases fit TRBD1. This CDR3 region has 12 residues. The germline V gene has CDR1 SEHNR and CDR2 FQNEAQ (reference sequence). J gave up 7 bases and V 4 bases, and 3 bases lay outside the gene matches.

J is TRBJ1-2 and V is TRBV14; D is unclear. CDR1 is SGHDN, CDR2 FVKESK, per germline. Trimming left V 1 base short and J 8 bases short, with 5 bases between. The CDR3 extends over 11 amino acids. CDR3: CASSQGSGYTF. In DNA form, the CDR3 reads TGTGCCAGCAGCCAAGGGAGCGGCTACACCTTC.

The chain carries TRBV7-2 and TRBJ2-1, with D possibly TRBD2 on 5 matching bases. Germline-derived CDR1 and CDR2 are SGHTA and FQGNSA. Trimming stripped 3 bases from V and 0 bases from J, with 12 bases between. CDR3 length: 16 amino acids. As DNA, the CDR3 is TGTGCCAGCAGCTTGTTTAGCGCCGGCTCCTACAATGAGCAGTTCTTC. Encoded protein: CASSLFSAGSYNEQFF.

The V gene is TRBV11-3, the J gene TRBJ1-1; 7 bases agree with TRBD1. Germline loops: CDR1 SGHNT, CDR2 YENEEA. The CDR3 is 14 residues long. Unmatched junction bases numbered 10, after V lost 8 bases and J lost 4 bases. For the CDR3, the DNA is TGTGCCAGCGGAAACAGGGGAGGTACCACTGAAGCTTTCTTT. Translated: CASGNRGGTTEAFF.

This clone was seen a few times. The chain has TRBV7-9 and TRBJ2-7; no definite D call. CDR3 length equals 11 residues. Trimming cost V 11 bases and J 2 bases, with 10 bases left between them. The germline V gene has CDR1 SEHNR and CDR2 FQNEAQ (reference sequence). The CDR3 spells CASSATYEQYF. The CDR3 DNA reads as TGTGCCTCCAGCGCTACCTACGAGCAGTACTTC.

The CDR3 is CAGGGGRNQPQHF. CDR3 DNA: TGTGCCGGTGGGGGAGGGCGCAATCAGCCCCAGCATTTT. The chain uses TRBV19 and TRBJ1-5; a weak D match, TRBD1 (5 bases). CDR1 is LNHDA and CDR2 is SQIVND in the germline V gene (reference sequence). The V end lost 11 bases, the J end lost 2 bases, and 13 bases lay between the germline ends. This CDR3 spans 13 amino acids.

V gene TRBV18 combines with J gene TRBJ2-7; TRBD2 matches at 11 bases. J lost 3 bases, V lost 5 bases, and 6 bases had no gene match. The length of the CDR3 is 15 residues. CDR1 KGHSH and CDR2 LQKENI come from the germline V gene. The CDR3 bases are TGTGCCAGCTCATCCGGACTAGCGGGTATCTACGAGCAGTACTTC. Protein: CASSSGLAGIYEQYF.

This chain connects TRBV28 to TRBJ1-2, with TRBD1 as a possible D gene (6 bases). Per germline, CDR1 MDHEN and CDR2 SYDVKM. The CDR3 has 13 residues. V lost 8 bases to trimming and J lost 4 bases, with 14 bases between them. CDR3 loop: CASARGGGYGYTF. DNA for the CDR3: TGTGCCAGCGCCAGAGGGGGGGGCTATGGCTACACCTTC.

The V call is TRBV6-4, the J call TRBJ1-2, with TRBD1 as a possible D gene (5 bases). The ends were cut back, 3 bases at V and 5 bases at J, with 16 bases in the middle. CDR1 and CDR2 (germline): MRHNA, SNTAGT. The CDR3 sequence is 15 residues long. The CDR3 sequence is CASSEGQGVGYGYTF. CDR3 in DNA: TGTGCCAGCAGTGAGGGGCAGGGCGTAGGGTATGGCTACACCTTC.

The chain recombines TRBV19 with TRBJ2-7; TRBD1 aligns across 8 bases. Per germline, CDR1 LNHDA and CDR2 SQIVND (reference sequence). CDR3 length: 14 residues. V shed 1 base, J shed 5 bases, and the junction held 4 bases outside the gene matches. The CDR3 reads CASSIGQGNDEQYF. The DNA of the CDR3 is TGTGCCAGTAGTATAGGACAGGGGAACGACGAGCAGTACTTC.

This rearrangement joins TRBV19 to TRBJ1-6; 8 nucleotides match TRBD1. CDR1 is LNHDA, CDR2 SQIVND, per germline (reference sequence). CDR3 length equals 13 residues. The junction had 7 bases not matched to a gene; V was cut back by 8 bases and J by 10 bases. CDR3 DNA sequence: TGTGCCAGTGAGACAGGGGTGGGATCACCCCTCCACTTT. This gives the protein CASETGVGSPLHF.

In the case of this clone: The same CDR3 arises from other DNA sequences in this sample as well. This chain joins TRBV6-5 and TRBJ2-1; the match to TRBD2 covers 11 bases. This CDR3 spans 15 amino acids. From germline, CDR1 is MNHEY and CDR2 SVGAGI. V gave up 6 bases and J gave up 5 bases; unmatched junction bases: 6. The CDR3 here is CASSSLAGGDNEQFF. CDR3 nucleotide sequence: TGTGCCAGCAGCTCCCTAGCGGGAGGAGACAATGAGCAGTTCTTC.

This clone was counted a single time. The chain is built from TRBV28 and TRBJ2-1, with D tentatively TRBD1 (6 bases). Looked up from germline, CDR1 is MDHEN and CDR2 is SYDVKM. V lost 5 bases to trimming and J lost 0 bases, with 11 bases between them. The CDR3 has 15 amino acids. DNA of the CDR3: TGTGCCAGCAGTGTTGACAGGAGCTCCTACAATGAGCAGTTCTTC. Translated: CASSVDRSSYNEQFF. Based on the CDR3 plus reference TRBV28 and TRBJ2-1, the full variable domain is DVKVTQSSRYLVKRTGEKVFLECVQDMDHENMFWYRQDPGLGLRLIYFSYDVKMKEKGDIPEGYSVSREKKERFSLILESASTNQTSMYLCASSVDRSSYNEQFFGPGTRLTVL.

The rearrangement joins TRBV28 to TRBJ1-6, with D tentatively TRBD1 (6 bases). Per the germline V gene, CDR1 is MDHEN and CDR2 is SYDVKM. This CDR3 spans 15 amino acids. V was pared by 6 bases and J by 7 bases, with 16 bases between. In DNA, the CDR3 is TGTGCCAGCAGCGATCCACAGGGCATCAATTCACCCCTCCACTTT. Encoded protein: CASSDPQGINSPLHF.

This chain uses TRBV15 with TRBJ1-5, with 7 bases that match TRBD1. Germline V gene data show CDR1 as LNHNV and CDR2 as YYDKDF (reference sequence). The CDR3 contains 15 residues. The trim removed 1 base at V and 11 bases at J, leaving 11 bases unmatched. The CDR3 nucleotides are TGTGCCACCAGCAGAGTTGAGACAGGGAGTTTGGCCCAGCATTTT. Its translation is CATSRVETGSLAQHF.

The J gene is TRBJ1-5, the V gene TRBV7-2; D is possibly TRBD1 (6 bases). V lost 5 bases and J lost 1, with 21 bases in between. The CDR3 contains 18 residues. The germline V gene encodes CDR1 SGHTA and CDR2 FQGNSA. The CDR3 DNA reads TGTGCCAGCAGCCGGTACGGGACACCTTCGTTGAGCAATCAGCCCCAGCATTTT. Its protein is CASSRYGTPSLSNQPQHF. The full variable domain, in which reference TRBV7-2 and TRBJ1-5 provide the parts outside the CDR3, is GAGVSQSPSNKVTEKGKDVELRCDPISGHTALYWYRQSLGQGLEFLIYFQGNSAPDKSGLPSDRFSAERTGGSVSTLTIQRTQQEDSAVYLCASSRYGTPSLSNQPQHFGDGTRLSIL.

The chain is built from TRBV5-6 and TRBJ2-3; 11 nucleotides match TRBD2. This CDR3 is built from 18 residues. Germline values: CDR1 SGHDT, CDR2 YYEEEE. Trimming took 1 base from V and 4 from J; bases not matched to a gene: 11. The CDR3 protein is CASSLPRSGRAGADTQYF. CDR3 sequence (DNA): TGTGCCAGCAGCTTGCCCCGTAGCGGGAGGGCCGGCGCAGATACGCAGTATTTT.

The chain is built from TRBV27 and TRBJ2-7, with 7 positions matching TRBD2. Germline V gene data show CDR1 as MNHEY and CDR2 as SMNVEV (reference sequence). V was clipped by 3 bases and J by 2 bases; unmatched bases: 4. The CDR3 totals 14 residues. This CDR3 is CASSFGTNTYEQYF. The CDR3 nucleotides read TGTGCCAGCAGTTTCGGGACTAATACCTACGAGCAGTACTTC.